Listed here is a single T cell receptor (beta chain). Its antigen is undetermined. TCRdb's copy holds only in-frame clones and misses some; the assay was immunoSEQ multiplex PCR. Here the sample spans approximately 2,500 clones, approximately 78% being singletons. These data are taken from a study of immune cell composition in non-small cell lung cancer. The CDR3 is made up of 14 amino acids. V lost 7 bases and J lost 1, with 14 bases in between. The V gene's germline CDR1 is MNHNS and CDR2 SASEGT. Points from the study as a whole: Tumour-reactive clones were not shown to match dominant in vivo tumour clones. Squamous lung tumours showed higher top 10 clone scores and clonality than adenocarcinomas. Squamous carcinomas (roughly 80%) more often had tumour-associated clones >0.5% than adenocarcinomas (around 35%).

Source material: lung tumor tissue. The gene calls are TRBV6-1 and TRBJ2-7; D perhaps matches TRBD1 (6 bases). The TCR originated in a human donor with non-small cell lung cancer. CDR3 in DNA: TGTGCCAGCACTATCCCGGACAGTTCCTACGAGCAGTACTTC. Amino acid sequence: CASTIPDSSYEQYF.